The 19 T cell receptor beta chains presented below share a single source sample, sequenced in a study of cytomegalovirus exposure and HLA in healthy donors. This PCR relied on a set of 60 Vbeta primers and 13 Jbeta primers. The assay was immunoSEQ multiplex PCR, and TCRdb's table has in-frame clones only and misses some. This sample yields tens of thousands of clones, of which around 67% are seen a single time; roughly 22% belongs to the top ten. Sequenced: PBMCs. The receptors were gathered from a woman between 50 and 59 years old in good health and CMV-seropositive.

V is TRBV28 and J is TRBJ2-3; 8 bases match TRBD1. The germline gives CDR1 MDHEN, CDR2 SYDVKM. This CDR3 has 16 residues. V shed 4 bases, J shed 3 bases, and the junction held 9 bases outside the gene matches. The CDR3 DNA sequence: TGTGCCAGCAGTTCCCCCCAGGGGGCGCGGACAGATACGCAGTATTTT. Residues: CASSSPQGARTDTQYF.

In its sample, this clone was seen a few times. This sequence joins TRBV28 and TRBJ2-7, with TRBD2 identical over 8 bases. V gave up 3 bases and J gave up 6 bases; unmatched junction bases: 7. The CDR3 has 14 amino acids. Germline V CDR1 and CDR2: MDHEN, SYDVKM. The CDR3 nucleotides read TGTGCCAGCAGTTTCCCCAGCGGGAGTAGCGAGCAGTACTTC. Amino acid sequence: CASSFPSGSSEQYF.

Notes on this clone: This is likely a read error, given that the CDR3 carries no conserved phenylalanine or tryptophan at its end. This chain's CDR3 is CASSTGAYNSPLHV. The CDR3 coding sequence is TGTGCCAGCTCTACAGGGGCTTATAATTCACCCCTCCACGTT. The chain uses TRBV19 and TRBJ1-6; 7 nucleotides line up with TRBD1. Germline-derived CDR1 and CDR2 are LNHDA and SQIVND (reference sequence). This CDR3 has 14 residues. V shed 9 bases, J shed 4 bases, and the junction held 6 bases outside the gene matches.

V is TRBV7-9 and J is TRBJ2-5; D possibly corresponds to TRBD2 (6 bases). The ends were cut back, 6 bases at V and 7 bases at J, with 9 bases in the middle. CDR1 and CDR2 (germline): SEHNR, FQNEAQ (reference sequence). There are 11 residues in the CDR3. The CDR3 region has the DNA TGTGCCAGCAGTGAGGAGGGGACCCAGTACTTC. Its translation is CASSEEGTQYF.

This chain links TRBV7-2 with TRBJ1-2; 12 bases line up with TRBD1. Trimming at V came to 4 bases and at J to 8 bases, leaving 5 bases not matched to a gene. The CDR3 is made up of 14 amino acids. CDR1 and CDR2 from the germline V gene are SGHTA and FQGNSA. In nucleotides, the CDR3 is TGTGCCAGCAGCTCGGGACAGGGGGCGAGGGGCTACACCTTC. This sequence encodes CASSSGQGARGYTF.

J is TRBJ2-6 and V is TRBV4-3; D perhaps matches TRBD1 (5 bases). Germline V lookup: CDR1 LGHNA, CDR2 YSLEER. V was shortened by 1 base and J by 1 base, with 5 bases between the two germline ends. The CDR3 runs 15 residues. The CDR3 nucleotides read TGCGCCAGCAGCCAAGCAGGGTCTGGGGCCAACGTCCTGACTTTC. It translates to CASSQAGSGANVLTF.

V is TRBV5-1 and J is TRBJ2-3; 7 nucleotides line up with TRBD2. The V and J ends lost 4 bases and 5 bases, in that order; junction bases with no gene match: 7. The CDR3 consists of 14 residues. Per the germline V gene, CDR1 is SGHRS and CDR2 is YFSETQ. CDR3 sequence: CASSDTTSLDTQYF. The CDR3 DNA reads as TGCGCCAGCAGCGATACGACTAGCCTAGATACGCAGTATTTT.

The V gene is TRBV10-1, the J gene TRBJ1-2; D unclear. CDR3 length: 13 amino acids. Looked up from germline, CDR1 is WNHNN and CDR2 is SYGVQD (reference sequence). Trimming pared 8 bases from V and 3 bases from J, leaving 13 bases between. CDR3 sequence reads: CASYPGGHYGYTF. The CDR3 bases are TGCGCCAGCTATCCTGGAGGACACTATGGCTACACCTTC.

This clone showed up just once. The V gene is TRBV2, the J gene TRBJ1-2, with TRBD1 as a possible D gene (6 bases). Germline V gene sequence: CDR1 SNHLY, CDR2 FYNNEI. The ends were cut back, 9 bases at V and 2 bases at J, with 19 bases in the middle. This CDR3 region has 15 residues. CDR3 nucleotides: TGTGCCAGGGGGTTGAGGGGACACAACAACTATGGCTACACCTTC. It specifies CARGLRGHNNYGYTF.

There are many counts of this clone. CDR3 nucleotides: TGTGCCAGCAGCCCTACTAGCGGGGGGGCAGATACGCAGTATTTT. This gives the protein CASSPTSGGADTQYF. The rearrangement joins TRBV6-5 to TRBJ2-3, with TRBD2 identical over 13 bases. The CDR3 is 15 residues long. The germline gives CDR1 MNHEY, CDR2 SVGAGI. Losses at the gene ends were 6 bases for V and 4 bases for J; bases not matched to a gene: 4.

The gene calls are TRBV9 and TRBJ1-1; perhaps TRBD1 as D (5 bases). CDR3 length: 15 residues. V lost 0 bases, J lost 1 base, and 10 bases lay in between. Germline V CDR1 and CDR2: SGDLS, YYNGEE. The CDR3 sequence: CASSVEARENTEAFF. DNA of the CDR3: TGTGCCAGCAGCGTAGAAGCCAGGGAGAACACTGAAGCTTTCTTT.

This chain uses TRBV7-3 with TRBJ1-1; the D gene is possibly TRBD1 (5 bases). The germline gives CDR1 SGHTA, CDR2 FQGTGA. CDR3 size: 13 residues. The ends were cut back, 5 bases at V and 1 base at J, with 8 bases in the middle. CDR3 residues: CASSPTGNTEAFF. The CDR3 nucleotides read TGTGCCAGCAGCCCTACAGGGAACACTGAAGCTTTCTTT.

The chain has TRBV2 and TRBJ1-1, with D unresolved. V shed 7 bases and J shed 0 bases, with 12 bases lying between them. The germline V gene has CDR1 SNHLY and CDR2 FYNNEI. CDR3 length equals 14 residues. The CDR3 region is CASIGRRLNTEAFF. As DNA, the CDR3 is TGTGCCAGCATAGGTCGGAGGTTGAACACTGAAGCTTTCTTT.

The V and J genes are TRBV18 and TRBJ1-6; 7 positions match TRBD1. The trim removed 2 bases at V and 18 bases at J, leaving 10 bases unmatched. This CDR3 contains 13 residues. Germline CDR1 is KGHSH and CDR2 is LQKENI. The CDR3 DNA sequence: TGTGCCAGCTCACCAAACCGGGACAGTAATCCCCACTTT. Translating gives CASSPNRDSNPHF.

The chain uses TRBV9 and TRBJ1-5; D remains unclear. CDR3 length equals 15 residues. The germline V gene encodes CDR1 SGDLS and CDR2 YYNGEE. The V end lost 3 bases, the J end lost 5 bases, and 15 bases lay between the germline ends. The CDR3 coding sequence is TGTGCCAGCAGCGCAGATGGGAGGAGCTATCAGCCCCAGCATTTT. The encoded protein is CASSADGRSYQPQHF.

The chain is built from TRBV5-1 and TRBJ1-1, with 7 bases fitting TRBD1. The CDR3 sequence is 14 residues long. CDR1 is SGHRS, CDR2 YFSETQ, per germline. V gave up 4 bases and J gave up 1 base; unmatched junction bases: 4. This CDR3 is CASSETGENTEAFF. As DNA, the CDR3 is TGCGCCAGCAGCGAAACAGGGGAGAACACTGAAGCTTTCTTT.

The chain is built from TRBV28 and TRBJ1-2; a possible D gene is TRBD1 (5 bases). Germline assignment: CDR1 MDHEN and CDR2 SYDVKM. The CDR3 runs to 13 residues. The V end lost 3 bases, the J end lost 4 bases, and 9 bases lay between the germline ends. The CDR3 coding sequence is TGTGCCAGCAGTTTCCTCGGGGGCTATGGCTACACCTTC. This sequence encodes CASSFLGGYGYTF.

This clone appeared a few times. This chain connects TRBV7-9 to TRBJ2-3; 7 positions agree with TRBD1. V shed 5 bases, J shed 6 bases, and the junction held 14 bases outside the gene matches. CDR3 size: 16 residues. Germline V lookup: CDR1 SEHNR, CDR2 FQNEAQ (reference sequence). CDR3 nucleotide sequence: TGTGCCAGCAGCCCTCTCAGGGGGAAGTGGTCGGATACGCAGTATTTT. It is translated as CASSPLRGKWSDTQYF.

J is TRBJ1-2 and V is TRBV30, with 7 bases lining up with TRBD1. The CDR3 spans 13 residues. Germline-derived CDR1 and CDR2 are GTSNPN and SVGIG (reference sequence). The J segment lost 6 bases and the V segment lost 3 bases, leaving 7 bases of the junction unmatched. For the CDR3, the DNA is TGTGCCTGGAGCACAGGGGCTGGGGATGGCTACACCTTC. It translates to CAWSTGAGDGYTF. The whole variable domain, filled in from reference TRBV30 and TRBJ1-2, reads SQTIHQWPATLVQPVGSPLSLECTVEGTSNPNLYWYRQAAGRGLQLLFYSVGIGQISSEVPQNLSASRPQDRQFILSSKKLLLSDSGFYLCAWSTGAGDGYTFGSGTRLTVV.